The entry below describes one T cell receptor (beta chain). Antigen: not known. Trimming removed 0 bases at V and 3 bases at J, with 12 bases between. Per the germline V gene, CDR1 is SEHNR and CDR2 is FQNEAQ (reference sequence). The CDR3 extends over 15 amino acids. The entry originates in a study of shared clonotypes between healthy human individuals. About the study: Every donor yielded three CD4 naive, three CD4 memory, two CD8 naive and one CD8 memory plate.

TCRdb's copy holds only in-frame clones and misses some; the assay was immunoSEQ multiplex PCR. The data contain some 2.1 million clones, roughly 94% of them seen just once; the ten biggest clones take up approximately 0.13%. The study's findings and limits: Clonotype sharing among donors was thought likely to change with sequencing depth.

All participating donors were Caucasian adults from Nashville, Tennessee. The material sequenced was naive CD4+ T cells sorted from blood. Subset reported: CD45RA+ positively selected. The receptor was derived from a man between 18 and 35 years old in good health. The gene calls are TRBV7-9 and TRBJ2-7; tentative D call: TRBD2 (7 bases). As DNA, the CDR3 is TGTGCCAGCAGCTTAGCCGGGGGGCCCTACTACGAGCAGTACTTC. It is translated as CASSLAGGPYYEQYF.